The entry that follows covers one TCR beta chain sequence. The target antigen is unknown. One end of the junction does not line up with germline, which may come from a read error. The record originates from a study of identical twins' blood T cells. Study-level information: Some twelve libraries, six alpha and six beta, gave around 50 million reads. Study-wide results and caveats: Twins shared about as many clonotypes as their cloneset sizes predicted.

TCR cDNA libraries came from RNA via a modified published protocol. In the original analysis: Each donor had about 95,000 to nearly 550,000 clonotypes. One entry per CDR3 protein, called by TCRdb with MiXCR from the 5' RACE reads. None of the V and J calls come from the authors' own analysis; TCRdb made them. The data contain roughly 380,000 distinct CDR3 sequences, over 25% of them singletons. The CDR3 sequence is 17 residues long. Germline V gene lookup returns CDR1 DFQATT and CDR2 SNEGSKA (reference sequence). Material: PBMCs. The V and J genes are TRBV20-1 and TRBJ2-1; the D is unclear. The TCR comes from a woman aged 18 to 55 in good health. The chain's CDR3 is CGAPDWYGDDSYNEQFF. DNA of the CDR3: TGCGGTGCTCCCGATTGGTATGGCGATGACTCCTACAATGAGCAGTTCTTC.